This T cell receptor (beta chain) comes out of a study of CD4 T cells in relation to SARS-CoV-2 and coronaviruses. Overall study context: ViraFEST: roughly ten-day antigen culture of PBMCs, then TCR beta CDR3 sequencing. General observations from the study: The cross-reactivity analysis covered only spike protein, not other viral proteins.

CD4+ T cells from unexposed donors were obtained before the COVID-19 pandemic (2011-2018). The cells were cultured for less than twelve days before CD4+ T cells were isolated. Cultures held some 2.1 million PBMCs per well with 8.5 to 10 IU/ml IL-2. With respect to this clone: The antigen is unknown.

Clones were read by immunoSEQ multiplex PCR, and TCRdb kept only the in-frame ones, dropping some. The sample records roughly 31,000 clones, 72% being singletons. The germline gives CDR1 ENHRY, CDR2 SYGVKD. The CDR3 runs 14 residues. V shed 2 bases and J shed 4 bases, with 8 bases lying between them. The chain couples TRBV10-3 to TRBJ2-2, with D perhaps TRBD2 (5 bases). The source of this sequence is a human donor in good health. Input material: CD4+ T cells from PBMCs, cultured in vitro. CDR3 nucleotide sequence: TGTGCCATCAGTGAGGGACTTCCCACCGGGGAGCTGTTTTTT. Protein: CAISEGLPTGELFF.